The 18 T cell receptor beta chains listed next were all sequenced from one sample in a study of T-cell reconstitution after alpha-beta-depleted transplantation in children. Unique molecular identifiers tagged the TCRbeta library. TCRdb processed the PCR reads anew with MiXCR; each CDR3 protein has one entry. The table has about 230,000 distinct CDR3 sequences, about 9.6% seen once. Sample: PBMCs from the stem cell graft donor, taken from the stem cell graft. These receptors were obtained from a human donor who donated a stem cell graft to a child with SCID.

The table lists this clonotype with many counts. The chain uses TRBV5-1 and TRBJ1-5; 10 nucleotides match TRBD1. Trimming at V came to 1 base and at J to 2 bases, leaving 3 bases not matched to a gene. This CDR3 is 16 amino acids long. Germline CDR1 is SGHRS and CDR2 is YFSETQ. The CDR3: CASSLSGTGGNQPQHF. The CDR3 nucleotides read TGCGCCAGCAGCTTGTCGGGGACAGGGGGCAATCAGCCCCAGCATTTT.

This clonotype was seen repeatedly, ten times or more. The chain combines TRBV6-5 with TRBJ2-1; 7 nucleotides agree with TRBD1. The ends lost 0 bases at V and 9 bases at J; junction bases unmatched: 8. The CDR3 has 15 residues. Germline values: CDR1 MNHEY, CDR2 SVGAGI. The CDR3 DNA sequence: TGTGCCAGCAGTTACTCTCCGGACAGGCTCGGTGAGCAGTTCTTC. Encoded protein: CASSYSPDRLGEQFF.

This clonotype was observed at least ten times. The V and J genes are TRBV2 and TRBJ2-2, with no clear D. The V end lost 5 bases, the J end lost 0 bases, and 10 bases lay between the germline ends. Per germline, CDR1 SNHLY and CDR2 FYNNEI. This CDR3 is 15 amino acids long. DNA for the CDR3: TGTGCCAGCAGTCCGACGGTCGCGAACACCGGGGAGCTGTTTTTT. This codes for CASSPTVANTGELFF.

This clonotype was found many times. This chain connects TRBV12-3 or TRBV12-4 to TRBJ2-6; D gene uncertain. V lost 5 bases to trimming and J lost 0 bases, with 2 bases between them. This CDR3 spans 13 amino acids. DNA of the CDR3: TGTGCCAGCAGTCCCTCTGGGGCCAACGTCCTGACTTTC. As protein: CASSPSGANVLTF.

This clonotype was seen repeatedly, ten times or more. The chain is built from TRBV9 and TRBJ2-1; 8 nucleotides agree with TRBD1. Germline loops: CDR1 SGDLS, CDR2 YYNGEE. After removal of 0 bases from V and 5 bases from J, the junction contained 4 bases not matched to a gene. The CDR3 consists of 15 residues. CDR3 coding DNA: TGTGCCAGCAGCGTAGCTCGGACAGGGAACAATGAGCAGTTCTTC. Amino acid sequence: CASSVARTGNNEQFF.

The sample holds many counts of this clonotype. V and J are TRBV20-1 and TRBJ2-7, with TRBD1 identical over 12 bases. CDR1 and CDR2 from the germline V gene are DFQATT and SNEGSKA (reference sequence). V shed 1 base and J 3 bases; nucleotides not matched to a gene: 16. The CDR3 sequence is 19 residues long. The CDR3 nucleotides are TGCAGTGCTAGAGTGGGGACAGGGGGCCCGCGGCGGGGATTCTACGAGCAGTACTTC. Translated: CSARVGTGGPRRGFYEQYF.

This clonotype was counted ten times or more. The J gene is TRBJ1-1, the V gene TRBV20-1, with no clear D. V was trimmed by 1 base and J by 3 bases, leaving 6 bases between them. This CDR3 is built from 12 residues. The germline gives CDR1 DFQATT, CDR2 SNEGSKA (reference sequence). The CDR3 protein is CSARVQHTEAFF. CDR3 DNA sequence: TGCAGTGCTAGAGTTCAACACACTGAAGCTTTCTTT.

This clonotype was detected ten times or more. V usage is TRBV24-1 and J usage is TRBJ1-5, with D unresolved. The germline V gene encodes CDR1 KGHDR and CDR2 SFDVKD. This CDR3 has 14 amino acids. Trimming took 4 bases from V and 6 from J, leaving 12 bases between them. CDR3 loop: CATSDPPYGQPQHF. DNA for the CDR3: TGTGCCACCAGTGACCCCCCGTATGGTCAGCCCCAGCATTTT.

This clonotype was recorded at least ten times. The V and J genes are TRBV24-1 and TRBJ2-2, with a weak D call TRBD2 (6 bases). From germline, CDR1 is KGHDR and CDR2 SFDVKD. The V and J ends lost 0 bases and 3 bases respectively, with 7 bases between them. The CDR3 runs 15 residues. The CDR3 DNA reads as TGTGCCACCAGTGATTTGCAGCGGGACACCGGGGAGCTGTTTTTT. Its translation is CATSDLQRDTGELFF.

This clonotype appeared many times. The rearrangement joins TRBV5-1 to TRBJ1-2; TRBD1 aligns across 10 bases. Trimming removed 5 bases from V and 8 bases from J; junction bases left unmatched: 6. The CDR3 contains 13 residues. Germline V gene sequence: CDR1 SGHRS, CDR2 YFSETQ. CDR3 sequence reads: CASRKGTGEGYTF. The CDR3 nucleotides are TGCGCCAGCAGAAAAGGGACAGGGGAAGGCTACACCTTC.

This clonotype was seen many times. The chain links TRBV5-1 to TRBJ2-7; D ambiguous. Germline assignment: CDR1 SGHRS and CDR2 YFSETQ. There are 14 residues in the CDR3. The V and J ends lost 3 bases and 0 bases respectively, with 10 bases between them. This CDR3 reads CASSSYDFSYEQYF. DNA for the CDR3: TGCGCCAGCAGCTCCTACGACTTCTCCTACGAGCAGTACTTC.

At least ten counts were recorded for this clonotype. The rearrangement uses TRBV20-1 and TRBJ1-2, with no clear D. CDR1 DFQATT and CDR2 SNEGSKA come from the germline V gene (reference sequence). The CDR3 totals 12 residues. With 5 bases removed from V and 7 bases from J, the gap between germline ends came to 14 bases. The CDR3 region has the DNA TGCAGTGCTCCGACAATATTCGGTGGCTACACCTTC. Translated: CSAPTIFGGYTF.

This clonotype was observed many times. The chain combines TRBV20-1 with TRBJ2-5; 14 bases agree with TRBD2. The CDR3 is made up of 16 amino acids. With V trimmed by 5 bases and J by 3 bases, 8 bases remained unmatched. Germline loops: CDR1 DFQATT, CDR2 SNEGSKA (reference sequence). The CDR3 DNA is TGCAGTGCTTTCTCCGGGACTAGCGGGGGTAAAGAGACCCAGTACTTC. It codes for CSAFSGTSGGKETQYF.

The CDR3 DNA is TGCGCCAGCACCTTATTTTCTAGCCTGGAGACCCAGTACTTC. Protein sequence: CASTLFSSLETQYF. The chain joins TRBV5-1 to TRBJ2-5; possible D gene TRBD2, 5 bases. The CDR3 loop spans 14 amino acids. CDR1 and CDR2 (germline): SGHRS, YFSETQ. V was cut by 6 bases and J by 5 bases, with 17 bases left in between.

In its sample, this clonotype was seen many times. The V call is TRBV12-3 or TRBV12-4, the J call TRBJ2-1; weak D call: TRBD1 (7 bases). V was pared by 6 bases and J by 4 bases, with 16 bases between. The CDR3 contains 15 residues. CDR3 bases: TGTGCCAGCAGCATACAGCAGGGGGGTTACAATGAGCAGTTCTTC. This translates into CASSIQQGGYNEQFF.

This clonotype was picked up many times. The chain uses TRBV20-1 and TRBJ1-4; no clear D gene. The CDR3 loop spans 14 amino acids. The V end lost 0 bases, the J end lost 0 bases, and 5 bases lay between the germline ends. CDR1 is DFQATT and CDR2 is SNEGSKA in the germline V gene (reference sequence). The CDR3 sequence is CSARDPSTNEKLFF. The CDR3 DNA sequence: TGCAGTGCTAGAGATCCTTCAACTAATGAAAAACTGTTTTTT.

This clonotype was detected many times. The V gene is TRBV18, the J gene TRBJ2-1, with TRBD1 matching 9 bases. CDR1 KGHSH and CDR2 LQKENI come from the germline V gene. J lost 6 bases, V lost 1 base, and 10 bases had no gene match. This CDR3 region has 17 residues. DNA for the CDR3: TGTGCCAGCTCACCACTGAAGACAGGGGGGTTATTCAATGAGCAGTTCTTC. This codes for CASSPLKTGGLFNEQFF. The entire variable domain, with the rest obtained from reference TRBV18 and TRBJ2-1, is as follows: NAGVMQNPRHLVRRRGQEARLRCSPMKGHSHVYWYRQLPEEGLKFMVYLQKENIIDESGMPKERFSAEFPKEGPSILRIQQVVRGDSAAYFCASSPLKTGGLFNEQFFGPGTRLTVL.

This clonotype was seen many times. V usage is TRBV3-1 and J usage is TRBJ1-2; no reliable D call. Between the trimmed V and J ends, which lost 4 bases and 0 bases, there was a span of 9 bases. This CDR3 has 14 amino acids. Germline CDR1 is LGHDT and CDR2 is YNNKEL (reference sequence). CDR3 protein: CASSRTLANYGYTF. The CDR3 DNA reads TGTGCCAGCAGCCGAACATTGGCTAACTATGGCTACACCTTC.